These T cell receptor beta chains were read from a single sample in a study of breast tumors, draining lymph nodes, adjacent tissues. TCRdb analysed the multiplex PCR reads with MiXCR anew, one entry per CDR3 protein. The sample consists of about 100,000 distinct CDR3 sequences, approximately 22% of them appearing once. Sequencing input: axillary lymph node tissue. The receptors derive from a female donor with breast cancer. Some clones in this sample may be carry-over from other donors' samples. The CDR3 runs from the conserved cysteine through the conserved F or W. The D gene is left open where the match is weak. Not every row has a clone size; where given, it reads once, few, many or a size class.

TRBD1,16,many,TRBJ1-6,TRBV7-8,CASSPGGQGNNSPLHF,TGTGCCAGCAGCCCAGGCGGACAGGGGAATAATTCACCCCTCCACTTT
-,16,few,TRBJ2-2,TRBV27,CASSLGLRPDTGELFF,TGTGCCAGCAGTTTAGGGTTAAGGCCAGACACCGGGGAGCTGTTTTTT
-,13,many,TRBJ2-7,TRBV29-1,CSVRLQGGYEQYF,TGCAGCGTTCGATTACAGGGAGGCTACGAGCAGTACTTC
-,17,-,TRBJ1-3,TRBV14,CASSPSISGFSGSTIYF,TGTGCCAGCAGCCCCAGTATAAGCGGATTCTCTGGAAGCACCATATATTTT
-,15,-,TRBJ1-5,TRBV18,CASSLTTVLDQPQHF,TGTGCCAGCTCACTAACGACAGTCCTCGATCAGCCCCAGCATTTT
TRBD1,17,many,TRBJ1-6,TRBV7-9,CASSPERGQGYNSPLHF,TGTGCCAGCAGCCCTGAAAGAGGACAGGGGTATAATTCACCCCTCCACTTT
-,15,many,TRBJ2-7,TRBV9,CASSVAPQENYEQYF,TGTGCCAGCAGCGTGGCCCCGCAGGAGAATTACGAGCAGTACTTC
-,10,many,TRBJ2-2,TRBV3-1,CASSQGELFF,TGTGCCAGCAGCCAAGGAGAGCTGTTTTTT
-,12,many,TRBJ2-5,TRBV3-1,CASSPWQETQYF,TGTGCCAGCAGCCCGTGGCAAGAGACCCAGTACTTC
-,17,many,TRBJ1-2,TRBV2,CASSGQISSEVDYGYTF,TGTGCCAGCAGTGGGCAGATCTCGTCGGAGGTCGACTATGGCTACACCTTC
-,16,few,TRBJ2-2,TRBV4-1,CASSHPGTQNTGELFF,TGCGCCAGCAGCCACCCCGGGACTCAGAACACCGGGGAGCTGTTTTTT
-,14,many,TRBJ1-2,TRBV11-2,CASTGLWDNYGYTF,TGTGCCAGCACCGGGCTCTGGGACAACTATGGCTACACCTTC
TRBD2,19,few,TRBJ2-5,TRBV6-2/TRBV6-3,CASSYSARTSGRYQETQYF,TGTGCCAGCAGTTACTCGGCCCGGACTAGCGGGAGGTACCAAGAGACCCAGTACTTC
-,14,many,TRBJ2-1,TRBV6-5,CASSYSRSSNEQFF,TGTGCCAGCAGTTACTCGAGGAGTTCCAATGAGCAGTTCTTC
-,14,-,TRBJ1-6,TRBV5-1,CASRNRENSSPLHF,TGCGCCAGCAGGAACAGGGAGAATAGTTCACCCCTCCACTTT
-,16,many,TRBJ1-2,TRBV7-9,CASSPLLHLTRGGYTF,TGTGCCAGCAGCCCCCTCCTACATCTCACAAGAGGGGGCTACACCTTC
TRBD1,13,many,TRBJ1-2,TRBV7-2,CASSTGQVYGYTF,TGTGCCAGCAGTACGGGACAGGTCTATGGCTACACCTTC
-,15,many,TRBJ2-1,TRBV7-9,CASSLDAGWGDEQFF,TGTGCCAGCAGCTTAGACGCAGGGTGGGGCGATGAGCAGTTCTTC
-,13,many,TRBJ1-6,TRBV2,CASRLTENSPLHF,TGTGCCAGCAGGCTTACAGAAAATTCACCCCTCCACTTT
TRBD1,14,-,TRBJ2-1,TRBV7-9,CASNRGDSYNEQFF,TGTGCCAGCAACAGGGGAGACTCCTACAATGAGCAGTTCTTC
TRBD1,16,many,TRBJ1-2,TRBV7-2,CASSLLWDSRVYGYTF,TGTGCCAGCAGCTTATTATGGGACAGCCGCGTCTATGGCTACACCTTC
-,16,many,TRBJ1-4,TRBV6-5,CASSPDWGTTNEKLFF,TGTGCCAGCAGTCCCGACTGGGGAACAACTAATGAAAAACTGTTTTTT
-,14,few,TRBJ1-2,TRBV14,CASSQDHSKYGYTF,TGTGCCAGCAGCCAAGATCACAGCAAGTATGGCTACACCTTC
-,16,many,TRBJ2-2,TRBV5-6,CASSLIPQANTGELFF,TGTGCCAGCAGCTTGATTCCCCAGGCGAACACCGGGGAGCTGTTTTTT
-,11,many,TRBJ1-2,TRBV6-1,CASSDGPPYTF,TGTGCCAGCAGTGATGGGCCACCCTACACCTTC
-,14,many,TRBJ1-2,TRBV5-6,CASSLGEVNYGYTF,TGTGCCAGCAGCTTGGGGGAAGTCAACTATGGCTACACCTTC
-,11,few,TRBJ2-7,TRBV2,CASSDPGRPHF,TGTGCCAGCAGTGACCCCGGGCGCCCGCACTTC
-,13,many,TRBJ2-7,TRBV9,CASSVRVGYEQYF,TGTGCCAGCAGCGTGCGGGTGGGCTACGAGCAGTACTTC
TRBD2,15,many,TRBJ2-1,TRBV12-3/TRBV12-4,CASRRGTRGLSEQFF,TGTGCCAGCAGACGAGGGACTAGGGGCCTCTCTGAGCAGTTCTTC
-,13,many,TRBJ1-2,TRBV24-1,CATSEQGTNGYTF,TGTGCCACCAGTGAGCAGGGAACGAATGGCTACACCTTC
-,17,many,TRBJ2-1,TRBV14,CASSQGSRGWGYNEQFF,TGTGCCAGCAGCCAAGGTAGCAGGGGATGGGGCTACAATGAGCAGTTCTTC
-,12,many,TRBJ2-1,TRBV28,CASSFPRNEQFF,TGTGCCAGCAGTTTCCCGAGGAATGAGCAGTTCTTC
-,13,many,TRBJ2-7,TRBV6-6,CASSPGWTYEQYF,TGTGCCAGCAGCCCGGGATGGACCTACGAGCAGTACTTC
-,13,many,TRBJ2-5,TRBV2,CASRTRAQETQYF,TGTGCCAGCCGAACTAGAGCCCAAGAGACCCAGTACTTC
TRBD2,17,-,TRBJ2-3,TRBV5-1,CASSLREAAGGGDTQYF,TGCGCCAGCAGCTTGCGGGAGGCGGCGGGAGGAGGGGATACGCAGTATTTT
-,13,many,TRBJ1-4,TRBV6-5,CASSSSDGEKLFF,-
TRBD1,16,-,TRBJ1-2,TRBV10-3,CAISEPGTGKNYGYTF,TGTGCCATCAGTGAGCCTGGGACAGGGAAGAACTATGGCTACACCTTC
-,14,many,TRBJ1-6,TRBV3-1,CASSTDRSGSPLHF,TGTGCCAGCAGCACAGACCGGAGCGGTTCACCCCTCCACTTT
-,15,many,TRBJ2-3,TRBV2,CASRRTGFGTDTQYF,TGTGCCAGCAGAAGAACAGGGTTTGGCACAGATACGCAGTATTTT
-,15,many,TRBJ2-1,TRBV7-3,CASSSTGPAANEQFF,TGTGCCAGCAGCTCGACAGGCCCAGCTGCCAATGAGCAGTTCTTC
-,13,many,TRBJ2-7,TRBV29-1,CSVRQAEFYEQYF,TGCAGCGTCCGACAAGCCGAGTTCTACGAGCAGTACTTC